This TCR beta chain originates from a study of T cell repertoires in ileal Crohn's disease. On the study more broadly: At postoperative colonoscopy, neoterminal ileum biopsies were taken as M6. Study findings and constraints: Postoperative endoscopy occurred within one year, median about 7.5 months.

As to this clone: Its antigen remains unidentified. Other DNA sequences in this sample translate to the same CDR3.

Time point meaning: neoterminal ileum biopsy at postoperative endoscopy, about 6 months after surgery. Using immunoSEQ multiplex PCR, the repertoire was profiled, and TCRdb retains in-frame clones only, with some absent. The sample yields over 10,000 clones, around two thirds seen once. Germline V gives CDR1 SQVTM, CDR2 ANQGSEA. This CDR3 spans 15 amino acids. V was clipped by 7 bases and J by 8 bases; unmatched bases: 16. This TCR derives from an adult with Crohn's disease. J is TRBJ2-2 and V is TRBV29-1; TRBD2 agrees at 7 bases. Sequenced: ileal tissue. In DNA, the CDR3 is TGCAGCGGGGGGGAGGGCGGGAGTGCACCGGGGGAGCTGTTTTTT. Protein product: CSGGEGGSAPGELFF.